This T cell receptor (beta chain) derives from a study of post-analysis software for immune sequencing data. Study context: Recorded disease courses covered relapsing-remitting, secondary progressive and progressive-relapsing multiple sclerosis. Some patients had no subtype annotation. Study results and limitations: With F measure, samples from one preparation batch clustered together strongly. Four or five TRBV segments were significantly more frequent in patients than in controls. TRBV5-6, TRBV5-1 and TRBV20-1 were among these segments.

Only a few counts were recorded for this clonotype. The antigen is undetermined. CDR1 is SEHNR, CDR2 FQNEAQ, per germline (reference sequence). There are 14 residues in the CDR3. Trimming left V 5 bases short and J 5 bases short, with 16 bases between. Researchers reported that TCR beta cDNA libraries carried unique molecular identifiers. MiXCR, run by TCRdb on the PCR reads, gives a single entry per CDR3 protein. The sample lists about 800,000 distinct CDR3 sequences, roughly 30% occurring once. The TCR comes from a girl aged 5-17 years with multiple sclerosis. The sample consisted of blood. The rearrangement links TRBV7-9 to TRBJ2-7; tentative D call: TRBD2 (6 bases). The CDR3 reads CASSLQGGVDEQYF. CDR3 sequence (DNA): TGTGCCAGCAGCCTCCAAGGAGGGGTCGACGAGCAGTACTTC. Full variable domain (missing parts from reference TRBV7-9 and TRBJ2-7): DTGVSQNPRHKITKRGQNVTFRCDPISEHNRLYWYRQTLGQGPEFLTYFQNEAQLEKSRLLSDRFSAERPKGSFSTLEIQRTEQGDSAMYLCASSLQGGVDEQYFGPGTRLTVT.